The present T cell receptor beta chain was sequenced within a study of regulatory T cells in long-lasting Graves disease. This clonotype was seen ten or more times. The time point: newly diagnosed GD, antithyroid drugs for less than 3 months. Construction of the TCR library relied on RNA isolated from PBMCs. Guidelines of the American Thyroid Association were used to diagnose Graves' disease. Germline V gene data show CDR1 as GTSNPN and CDR2 as SVGIG (reference sequence). This CDR3 region has 13 residues. Library construction for TCR beta used iRepertoire HTBI primers and Arm-PCR of CDR3 regions. MiXCR was run by TCRdb on the multiplex PCR reads, yielding one entry per CDR3 protein. The table shows about 440,000 distinct CDR3 sequences, with about a sixth occurring only once. These data were also reused for a study on T cells in Graves' hyperthyroidism and ophthalmopathy.

The origin of this receptor is a woman aged 25 to 39 with Graves disease. The chain couples TRBV30 to TRBJ1-1; TRBD1 matches at 10 bases. The source was peripheral blood mononuclear cells (PBMCs), collected at new diagnosis, from a patient treated with antithyroid drugs. Here the CDR3 reads CAQTGGFGTEAFF. Written as DNA, the CDR3 is TGTGCGCAGACAGGGGGCTTTGGCACTGAAGCTTTCTTT.